Described below is a single T cell receptor beta chain sequence and its context. Antigen unknown. The PCR ran on 60 Vbeta and 13 Jbeta primers. Produced via immunoSEQ multiplex PCR; TCRdb's table is partial and in-frame only. The table includes roughly 190,000 clones, 87% detected once. The germline V gene encodes CDR1 SGHRS and CDR2 YFSETQ. The CDR3 is 16 amino acids. Trimming took 4 bases from V and 7 from J, leaving 23 bases between them. This entry comes from a study of cytomegalovirus exposure and HLA in healthy donors. Study-wide findings and caveats: Presence/absence results assume similar sequencing depth per donor, which may not hold. For most TCR beta V segments, an earlier analysis put the productive rate at about 87% or about 30% of the time. A later analysis showed TCR association rates differing by HLA locus, peaking at DRB1 and lowest at HLA-C.

Healthy people donating bone marrow made up the donors. Sequencing used PBMCs. The V and J genes are TRBV5-1 and TRBJ1-2, with D possibly being TRBD1 (5 bases). The clonotype was recovered from a boy aged 2 to 9 in good health and CMV-seronegative. The chain's CDR3 is CASSGAFSGPGGGYTF. CDR3 DNA sequence: TGCGCCAGCAGCGGAGCCTTTTCGGGACCGGGGGGTGGCTACACCTTC.